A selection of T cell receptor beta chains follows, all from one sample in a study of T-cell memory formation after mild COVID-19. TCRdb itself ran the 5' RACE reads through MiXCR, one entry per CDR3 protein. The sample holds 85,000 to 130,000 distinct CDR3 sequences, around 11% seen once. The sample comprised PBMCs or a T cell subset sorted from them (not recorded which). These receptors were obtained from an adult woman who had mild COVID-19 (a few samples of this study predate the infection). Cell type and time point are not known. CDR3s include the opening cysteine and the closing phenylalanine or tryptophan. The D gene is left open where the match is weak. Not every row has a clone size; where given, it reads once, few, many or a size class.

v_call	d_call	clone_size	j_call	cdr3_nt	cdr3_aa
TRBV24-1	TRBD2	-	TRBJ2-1	TGTGCCACCAGTGTCTCTAGCGGATCCAATGAGCAGTTCTTC	CATSVSSGSNEQFF
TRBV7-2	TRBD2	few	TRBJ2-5	TGTGCCAGCAGCTTAGCGTTGAGGCCGGGACTAGCGGGAGAGACCCAGTACTTC	CASSLALRPGLAGETQYF
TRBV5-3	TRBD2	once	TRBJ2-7	TGTGCCAGAAGCTCAAATTCAGACCTAGCGGGGCAGTACTTC	CARSSNSDLAGQYF
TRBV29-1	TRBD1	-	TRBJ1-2	TGCAGCGTTGAGTCGGGAGGGGGCCATGGCTACACCTTC	CSVESGGGHGYTF
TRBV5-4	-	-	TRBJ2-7	TGTGCCAGCAGCTTGAAACTAGAATACGAGCAGTACTTC	CASSLKLEYEQYF
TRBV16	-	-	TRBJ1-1	TGTGCCAGCAGCCAATGGGCATACACTGAAGCTTTCTTT	CASSQWAYTEAFF
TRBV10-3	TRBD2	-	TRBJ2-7	TGTGCCATCAGTAGCGGGAGTGACTACGAGCAGTACTTC	CAISSGSDYEQYF
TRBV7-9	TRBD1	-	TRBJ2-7	TGTGCCAGCACCCTACAGGGGGTGGCCTACGAGCAGTACTTC	CASTLQGVAYEQYF
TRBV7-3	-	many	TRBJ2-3	TGTGCCAGCAGCAGCCCGAGCGGGAGCACAGATACGCAGTATTTT	CASSSPSGSTDTQYF
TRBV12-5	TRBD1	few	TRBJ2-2	TGTGCTAGTGGTTTCCTGACAGGGAACGGCGGGGAGCTGTTTTTT	CASGFLTGNGGELFF
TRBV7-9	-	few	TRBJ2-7	TGTGCCAGCAGCACCCCGGGACTCTCCTACGAGCAGTACTTC	CASSTPGLSYEQYF
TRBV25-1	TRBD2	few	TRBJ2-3	TGTGCCAGCAGTGATAGCGGGATCCATGTAGATACGCAGTATTTT	CASSDSGIHVDTQYF
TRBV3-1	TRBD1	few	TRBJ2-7	TGTGCCAGCAGCCATCCGGGACAGGGGGCCTACGAGCAGTACTTC	CASSHPGQGAYEQYF
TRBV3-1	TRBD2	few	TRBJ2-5	TGTGCCAGCAGCCAAGAAGGAGTGGGACTAGCGGGCAACCAAGAGACCCAGTACTTC	CASSQEGVGLAGNQETQYF
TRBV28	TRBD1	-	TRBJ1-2	TGTGCCAGCAGTCTTACACTGACAGGGCTAACCTATGGCTACACCTTC	CASSLTLTGLTYGYTF
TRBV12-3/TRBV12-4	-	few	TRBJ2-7	TGTGCCAGCAGCCATCTCGGGGGCGGGCCTCCCTACGAGCAGTACTTC	CASSHLGGGPPYEQYF
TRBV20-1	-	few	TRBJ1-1	TGCAGTGCTCCCGCCACAGCCCTGGGCACTGAAGCTTTCTTT	CSAPATALGTEAFF
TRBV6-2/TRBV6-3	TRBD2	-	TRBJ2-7	TGTGCCAGCAGTTACCGCGGGAGGCCTACCTCCTACGAGCAGTACTTC	CASSYRGRPTSYEQYF